The 20 T cell receptor beta chains given below trace back to one sample, sequenced in a study of blood T cells in healthy people across ages. Together with a sample-barcoded 5' primer, a J-beta primer mix was included in a second PCR lasting roughly 6 to 12 cycles. TCRdb called the 5' RACE reads again in MiXCR, with one record for every CDR3 protein. This sample carries about 290,000 distinct CDR3 sequences, 27% of them seen once, and the ten largest clones take roughly 28%. Sample: blood. Source of these receptors: a woman between 65 and 79 years old in good health.

The chain recombines TRBV5-1 with TRBJ1-1; 9 bases are a match to TRBD1. CDR3 length: 15 residues. V was clipped by 2 bases and J by 4 bases; unmatched bases: 6. The germline CDR1 and CDR2 sequences are SGHRS and YFSETQ. CDR3 loop: CASSLATGGSTEAFF. The CDR3 coding sequence is TGCGCCAGCAGCTTAGCCACAGGGGGCTCCACTGAAGCTTTCTTT.

This clonotype was counted only a few times. The V and J genes are TRBV20-1 and TRBJ2-5; no firm D call. Looked up from germline, CDR1 is DFQATT and CDR2 is SNEGSKA (reference sequence). V was trimmed by 4 bases and J by 7 bases, leaving 16 bases between them. There are 13 residues in the CDR3. The DNA for the CDR3 is TGCAGTGCTACCATAGAGATAAGAGGGACCCAGTACTTC. Protein product: CSATIEIRGTQYF.

V and J are TRBV12-3 or TRBV12-4 and TRBJ2-7, with D possibly being TRBD1 (6 bases). The CDR3 sequence is 13 residues long. Trimming pared 5 bases from V and 4 bases from J, leaving 12 bases between. The CDR3 coding sequence is TGTGCCAGCAGTCCGGGACAAGATTACGAGCAGTACTTC. Protein: CASSPGQDYEQYF.

The chain uses TRBV6-5 and TRBJ2-5, with 8 bases that match TRBD2. The closer fit of TRBJ2-1 to the DNA end suggests the J call may be wrong. Germline lookup yields CDR1 MNHEY and CDR2 SVGAGI. The CDR3 spans 15 residues. The CDR3 spells CASSSLSGATNEQFF. CDR3 DNA: TGTGCCAGCAGCTCCCTTAGCGGGGCAACCAATGAGCAGTTCTTC.

The gene calls are TRBV5-6 and TRBJ1-1; D call uncertain. Germline CDR1 and CDR2: SGHDT and YYEEEE. With 4 bases removed from V and 0 bases from J, the gap between germline ends came to 10 bases. This CDR3 region has 14 residues. CDR3 amino acids: CASSGITVNTEAFF. The DNA for the CDR3 is TGTGCCAGCAGCGGTATAACAGTGAACACTGAAGCTTTCTTT. The whole variable domain, filled in from reference TRBV5-6 and TRBJ1-1, reads DAGVTQSPTHLIKTRGQQVTLRCSPKSGHDTVSWYQQALGQGPQFIFQYYEEEERQRGNFPDRFSGHQFPNYSSELNVNALLLGDSALYLCASSGITVNTEAFFGQGTRLTVV.

In its sample, this clonotype was seen many times. The rearrangement joins TRBV13 to TRBJ2-5; D not certain. The V end lost 6 bases, the J end lost 4 bases, and 9 bases lay between the germline ends. This CDR3 contains 12 residues. Germline V CDR1 and CDR2: PRHDT, FYEKMQ (reference sequence). CDR3 sequence reads: CASSGLGETQYF. The CDR3 DNA reads TGTGCCAGCAGTGGTTTGGGAGAGACCCAGTACTTC. The full variable domain, its missing parts supplied by reference TRBV13 and TRBJ2-5, is AAGVIQSPRHLIKEKRETATLKCYPIPRHDTVYWYQQGPGQDPQFLISFYEKMQSDKGSIPDRFSAQQFSDYHSELNMSSLELGDSALYFCASSGLGETQYFGPGTRLLVL.

This clonotype was counted between two and nine times. The V call is TRBV4-1, the J call TRBJ1-2; D is unresolved. The CDR3 totals 12 residues. Germline V CDR1 and CDR2: MGHRA, YSYEKL. Trimming took 7 bases from V and 3 from J, leaving 9 bases between them. The CDR3 DNA reads TGCGCCAGCAACCAGGATGACTATGGCTACACCTTC. As protein: CASNQDDYGYTF.

This clonotype has only a few counts. V and J are TRBV4-3 and TRBJ2-2; D is undetermined. CDR3 length equals 15 residues. V was pared by 4 bases and J by 4 bases, with 13 bases between. Germline CDR1 reads LGHNA; CDR2 reads YSLEER. CDR3 residues: CASSLQDRATGELFF. In DNA, the CDR3 is TGCGCCAGCAGCCTCCAAGATAGGGCCACCGGGGAGCTGTTTTTT.

The genes are TRBV12-3 or TRBV12-4 and TRBJ2-5, with D possibly TRBD2 on 5 matching bases. With the DNA end fitting TRBJ2-1 better, the J assignment may be wrong. This CDR3 comprises 12 residues. The DNA for the CDR3 is TGTGCCAGCAGTTTCGGGAAGGGTGAGCAGTTCTTC. Its translation is CASSFGKGEQFF.

This clonotype showed up just a few times. The chain carries TRBV12-3 or TRBV12-4 and TRBJ2-3; a weak D match, TRBD2 (5 bases). Trimming stripped 3 bases from V and 0 bases from J, with 10 bases between. This CDR3 contains 15 residues. The CDR3 nucleotides are TGTGCCAGCAGTTTCGGGGTGCTGAGCACAGATACGCAGTATTTT. Translating it yields CASSFGVLSTDTQYF.

The sample holds a few counts of this clonotype. One junction end disagrees with the germline gene, perhaps due to a read error. The V call is TRBV4-1, the J call TRBJ1-2, with D uncertain. Germline assignment: CDR1 MGHRA and CDR2 YSYEKL. This CDR3 is built from 16 residues. The CDR3: CASSQDGPQVNYGHTF. The CDR3 coding sequence is TGCGCCAGCAGCCAAGATGGGCCCCAAGTAAACTATGGCCACACCTTC.

This chain connects TRBV20-1 to TRBJ2-1; the D gene could be TRBD1 or TRBD2 (5 bases each). The germline gives CDR1 DFQATT, CDR2 SNEGSKA (reference sequence). V gave up 0 bases and J gave up 10 bases, with 13 bases separating them. The CDR3 is made up of 13 amino acids. CDR3 in amino acids: CSARDLEGWEQFF. The CDR3 region has the DNA TGCAGTGCTAGAGATTTAGAGGGGTGGGAGCAGTTCTTC.

The table lists this clonotype with many counts. V and J are TRBV5-6 and TRBJ1-1; D gene unclear. Germline values: CDR1 SGHDT, CDR2 YYEEEE. The V end lost 3 bases, the J end lost 1 base, and 10 bases lay between the germline ends. The CDR3 extends over 14 amino acids. The CDR3 DNA follows: TGTGCCAGCAGCTCGCCGTACACGAACACTGAAGCTTTCTTT. This gives the protein CASSSPYTNTEAFF.

The chain employs TRBV5-1 and TRBJ2-1, with D uncertain. V lost 4 bases, J lost 5 bases, and 13 bases lay in between. Germline-derived CDR1 and CDR2 are SGHRS and YFSETQ. The CDR3 runs 14 residues. The CDR3 loop is CASSPRTENNEQFF. The CDR3 coding sequence is TGCGCCAGCAGCCCTAGGACGGAGAACAATGAGCAGTTCTTC.

This clonotype has a handful of counts. This chain links TRBV10-3 with TRBJ2-5; possible D gene TRBD2, 6 bases. Germline loops: CDR1 ENHRY, CDR2 SYGVKD. This CDR3 is built from 11 residues. Trimming took 8 bases from V and 4 from J, leaving 8 bases between them. In DNA form, the CDR3 reads TGTGCCATCGCCGGGGGAGAGACCCAGTACTTC. Translating it yields CAIAGGETQYF.

The chain links TRBV12-3 or TRBV12-4 to TRBJ1-1; D is uncertain. The CDR3 length is 13 residues. Deletions cut 3 bases from V and 3 bases from J, with 8 bases between. The CDR3 DNA sequence: TGTGCCAGCAGTTTCGACCCCTACACTGAAGCTTTCTTT. Translated, it gives CASSFDPYTEAFF.

This clonotype was seen a few times. The rearrangement joins TRBV29-1 to TRBJ1-2, with a weak D call TRBD1 (5 bases). Trimming took 4 bases from V and 6 from J, leaving 15 bases between them. This CDR3 contains 13 residues. Germline CDR1 and CDR2: SQVTM and ANQGSEA. DNA for the CDR3: TGCAGCGTTGTAGGTGGGGGGAGCGATGGCTACACCTTC. This gives the protein CSVVGGGSDGYTF.

This chain joins TRBV20-1 and TRBJ2-1; the D is unclear. V was shortened by 5 bases and J by 2 bases, with 16 bases between the two germline ends. Germline V gene data show CDR1 as DFQATT and CDR2 as SNEGSKA (reference sequence). The length of the CDR3 is 15 residues. CDR3 residues: CSAGLRVGPYNEQFF. CDR3 in DNA: TGCAGTGCTGGATTAAGGGTTGGCCCCTACAATGAGCAGTTCTTC.

This chain links TRBV5-1 with TRBJ2-5; 12 bases are a match to TRBD2. The J call is uncertain, as TRBJ2-1 better fits the DNA end. CDR3 size: 16 residues. The germline V gene has CDR1 SGHRS and CDR2 YFSETQ. The CDR3 DNA is TGCGCCAGCAGCCGAAGACTAGCGGGAGCAGACAATGAGCAGTTCTTC. Its protein product is CASSRRLAGADNEQFF.

This clonotype showed up just a few times. J is TRBJ2-1 and V is TRBV5-1; D ambiguous. V lost 1 base, J lost 5 bases, and 7 bases lay in between. Germline-derived CDR1 and CDR2 are SGHRS and YFSETQ. This CDR3 has 13 amino acids. The CDR3 nucleotides read TGCGCCAGCAGCTTGTTAAGGGACAATGAGCAGTTCTTC. Translation gives CASSLLRDNEQFF.